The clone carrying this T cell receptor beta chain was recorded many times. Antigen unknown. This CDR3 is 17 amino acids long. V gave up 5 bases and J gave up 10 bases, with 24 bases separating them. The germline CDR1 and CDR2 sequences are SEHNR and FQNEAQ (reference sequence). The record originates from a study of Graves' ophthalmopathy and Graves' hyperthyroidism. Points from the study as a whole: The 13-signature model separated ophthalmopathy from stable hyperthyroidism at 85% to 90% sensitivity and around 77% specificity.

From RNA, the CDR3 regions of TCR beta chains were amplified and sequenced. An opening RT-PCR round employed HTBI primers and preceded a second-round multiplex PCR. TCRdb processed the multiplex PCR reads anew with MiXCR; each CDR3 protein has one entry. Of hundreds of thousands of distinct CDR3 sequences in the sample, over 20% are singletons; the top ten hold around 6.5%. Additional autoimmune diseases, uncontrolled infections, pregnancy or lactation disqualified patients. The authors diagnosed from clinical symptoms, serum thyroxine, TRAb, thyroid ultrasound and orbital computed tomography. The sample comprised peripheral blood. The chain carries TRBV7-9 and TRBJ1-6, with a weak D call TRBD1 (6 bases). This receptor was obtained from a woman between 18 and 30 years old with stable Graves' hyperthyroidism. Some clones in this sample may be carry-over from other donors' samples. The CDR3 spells CASSPLTGGSGHSPLHF. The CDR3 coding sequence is TGTGCCAGCAGCCCACTGACCGGGGGCTCAGGACACTCACCCCTCCACTTT.